This T cell receptor (beta chain) comes out of a study of CD8+ T cells in alopecia areata. The sequencing template was cDNA reverse transcribed from extracted RNA. The assay was immunoSEQ multiplex PCR, and TCRdb's table has in-frame clones only and misses some. The repertoire holds tens of thousands of clones, over 70% seen once, with 15% to 20% in the top ten. Treatment here: oral pan-JAK inhibitor, 5-10 mg twice daily. PBMCs yielded sorted CD4+ and CD8+ T cells. The CDR3 runs to 14 residues. With 8 bases removed from V and 7 bases from J, the gap between germline ends came to 20 bases. The germline V gene encodes CDR1 LNHDA and CDR2 SQIVND (reference sequence). About this clone: Its antigen remains unidentified.

Regarding the study as a whole: Whereas mice showed it more clearly, TCR sharing across patients was murkier, possibly because of HLA.

The chain couples TRBV19 to TRBJ1-1, with D tentatively TRBD1 (6 bases). Material: CD8+ T cells sorted from blood, obtained around week 42, from a patient treated with tofacitinib. The source of this sequence is a human donor with alopecia areata. CDR3 region: CASRNPWGAYEAFF. For the CDR3, the DNA is TGTGCCAGTCGGAACCCCTGGGGGGCCTATGAAGCTTTCTTT. The full variable domain, completed using reference TRBV19 and TRBJ1-1, is DGGITQSPKYLFRKEGQNVTLSCEQNLNHDAMYWYRQDPGQGLRLIYYSQIVNDFQKGDIAEGYSVSREKKESFPLTVTSAQKNPTAFYLCASRNPWGAYEAFFGQGTRLTVV.